Listed below are T cell receptor beta chains from one sample, sequenced in a study of blood T cell repertoires in COVID-19. Generated by immunoSEQ multiplex PCR, the TCRdb table keeps only in-frame clones and is missing some. Among about 420,000 clones listed, 70% to 90% were seen once. The sample was peripheral blood. These receptors were taken from a man between 18 and 29 years old with COVID-19, enrolled during active disease. The CDR3 runs from the conserved cysteine through the conserved F or W. The order of the fields is J gene, clone size, V gene, CDR3 length, D gene, CDR3 protein, CDR3 DNA. D genes are given only for firm matches. Size tells how often a clone was seen (once, few, many) or the class of an expanded clone, and some rows leave it out.

TRBJ1-2,-,TRBV13,14,-,CASSLSGVNYGYTF,TGTGCCAGCAGCTTATCCGGGGTAAACTATGGCTACACCTTC
TRBJ1-5,few,TRBV11-2,15,-,CASSLDHGSQQPQHF,TGTGCCAGCAGCTTAGATCACGGGTCTCAACAGCCCCAGCATTTT
TRBJ2-7,-,TRBV6-6,15,TRBD2,CASRLGASGSYEQYF,TGTGCCAGCAGACTAGGGGCTAGCGGGTCCTACGAGCAGTACTTC
TRBJ2-3,-,TRBV5-5,16,-,CASSLAWTAATDTQYF,TGTGCCAGCAGCTTGGCCTGGACAGCCGCCACAGATACGCAGTATTTT
TRBJ2-3,-,TRBV3-1/TRBV3-2,13,-,CASSARGTDTQYF,TGTGCCAGCAGCGCCCGGGGCACAGATACGCAGTATTTT
TRBJ1-2,once,TRBV5-4,14,-,CASSAKDTSYGYTF,TGTGCCAGCAGCGCCAAGGACACTTCGTATGGCTACACCTTC
TRBJ1-6,once,TRBV6-2/TRBV6-3,15,-,CASSPPERGHSPLHF,TGTGCCAGCAGTCCCCCTGAAAGGGGCCATTCACCCCTCCACTTT
TRBJ2-2,-,TRBV7-9,15,TRBD2,CASSLAGGVDGELFF,TGTGCCAGCAGTTTAGCGGGAGGAGTAGACGGGGAGCTGTTTTTT
TRBJ2-2,-,TRBV6-1,17,TRBD1,CASSEPSRTGLGGELFF,TGTGCCAGCAGTGAACCCTCCCGGACAGGGCTCGGCGGGGAGCTGTTTTTT
TRBJ1-1,-,TRBV7-6,15,-,CASSLLSSSFSEAFF,TGTGCCAGCAGCTTATTATCGTCCAGTTTCAGTGAAGCTTTCTTT
TRBJ1-2,-,TRBV4-2,13,TRBD1,CASSQGDSYGYTF,TGTGCCAGCAGCCAAGGGGACAGCTATGGCTACACCTTC
TRBJ2-2,-,TRBV2,15,-,CASSADNPNTGELFF,TGTGCCAGCAGTGCGGACAACCCGAACACCGGGGAGCTGTTTTTT
TRBJ2-7,-,TRBV7-6,13,TRBD1,CASSLGRDREQYF,TGTGCCAGCAGCTTAGGTCGGGACAGGGAGCAGTACTTC
TRBJ2-1,-,TRBV6-1,15,TRBD2,CASSEVTSGNHEQFF,TGTGCCAGCAGTGAAGTGACTAGCGGGAACCATGAGCAGTTCTTC
TRBJ2-1,-,TRBV4-1,16,TRBD2,CASSQASSGGYNEQFF,TGCGCCAGCAGCCAAGCGTCTAGCGGGGGGTACAATGAGCAGTTCTTC
TRBJ2-1,-,TRBV12-3/TRBV12-4,12,-,CASSPNLNEQFF,TGTGCCAGCAGCCCTAACCTCAATGAGCAGTTCTTC
TRBJ1-3,-,TRBV12-3/TRBV12-4,13,TRBD1,CASAQGAANTIYF,TGTGCCAGCGCACAGGGGGCGGCAAACACCATATATTTT
TRBJ2-3,few,TRBV24-1,16,-,CATSDRREAGTDTQYF,TGTGCCACCAGTGACCGGAGGGAAGCAGGGACAGATACGCAGTATTTT
TRBJ2-7,-,TRBV4-1,14,TRBD2,CASSQEGPSGRRSF,TGCGCCAGCAGCCAAGAGGGACCTAGCGGGAGACGGAGCTTC
TRBJ1-5,-,TRBV7-9,15,-,CASSLGGGPNQPQHF,TGTGCCAGCAGCTTAGGGGGAGGACCCAATCAGCCCCAGCATTTT
TRBJ2-2,-,TRBV24-1,12,-,CATQSRTGELFF,TGTGCCACCCAAAGCCGCACCGGGGAGCTGTTTTTT
TRBJ1-2,-,TRBV7-8,14,-,CASTKGGANYGYTF,TGTGCCAGCACTAAAGGGGGAGCTAACTATGGCTACACCTTC
TRBJ1-1,-,TRBV7-6,15,-,CASSLTANPGEEAFF,TGTGCCAGCAGCCTAACCGCGAACCCTGGAGAGGAAGCTTTCTTT
TRBJ1-1,-,TRBV5-8,14,-,CASSGGQRNTEAFF,TGTGCCAGCAGCGGTGGACAGAGGAACACTGAAGCTTTCTTT
TRBJ2-1,-,TRBV6-5,15,-,CASRHRQANYNEQFF,TGTGCCAGCAGACACCGGCAGGCCAACTACAATGAGCAGTTCTTC
TRBJ1-5,-,TRBV25-1,11,-,CASSLGEPQHF,TGTGCCAGCAGTCTAGGGGAGCCCCAGCATTTT
TRBJ2-7,-,TRBV29-1,12,-,CSVEGLSREQYF,TGCAGCGTTGAGGGCCTCTCTCGCGAGCAGTACTTC
TRBJ1-6,-,TRBV11-1,13,TRBD1,CASKSTGAGPLHF,TGTGCCAGCAAATCGACAGGGGCCGGGCCCCTCCACTTT
TRBJ2-5,-,TRBV7-7,14,-,CASSPRLVGETQYF,TGTGCTAGCAGCCCCAGACTAGTTGGGGAGACCCAGTACTTC
TRBJ2-7,-,TRBV7-4,17,TRBD2,CASSPSGTSGSMYEQYF,TGTGCCAGCAGTCCTTCCGGGACTAGCGGGAGTATGTACGAGCAGTACTTC
TRBJ2-2,-,TRBV5-1,16,TRBD2,CASSLRSGGRSGELFF,TGCGCCAGCAGCCTACGTAGCGGGGGCCGCAGCGGGGAGCTGTTTTTT
TRBJ2-5,once,TRBV3-1/TRBV3-2,19,TRBD1,CASSQDRNRDRGYQETQYF,TGTGCCAGCAGCCAAGATCGCAATAGAGACAGGGGGTACCAAGAGACCCAGTACTTC